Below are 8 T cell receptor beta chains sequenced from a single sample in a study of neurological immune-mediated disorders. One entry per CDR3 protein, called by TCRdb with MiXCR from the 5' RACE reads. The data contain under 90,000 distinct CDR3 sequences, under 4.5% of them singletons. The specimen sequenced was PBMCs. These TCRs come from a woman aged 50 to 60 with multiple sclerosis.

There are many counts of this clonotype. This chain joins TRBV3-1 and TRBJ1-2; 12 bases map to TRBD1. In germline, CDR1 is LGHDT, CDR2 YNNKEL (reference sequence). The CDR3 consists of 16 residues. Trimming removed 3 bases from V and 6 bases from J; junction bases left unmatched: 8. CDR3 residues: CASSHRDRGRRDGYTF. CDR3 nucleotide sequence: TGTGCCAGCAGCCACCGGGACAGGGGGCGCCGTGATGGCTACACCTTC. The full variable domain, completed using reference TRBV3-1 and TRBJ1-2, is DTAVSQTPKYLVTQMGNDKSIKCEQNLGHDTMYWYKQDSKKFLKIMFSYNNKELIINETVPNRFSPKSPDKAHLNLHINSLELGDSAVYFCASSHRDRGRRDGYTFGSGTRLTVV.

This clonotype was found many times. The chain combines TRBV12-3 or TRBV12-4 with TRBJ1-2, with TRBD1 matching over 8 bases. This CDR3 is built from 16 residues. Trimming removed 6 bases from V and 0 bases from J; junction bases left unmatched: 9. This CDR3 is CASSTWGTGANYGYTF. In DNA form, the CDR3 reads TGTGCCAGCAGCACATGGGGGACAGGAGCTAACTATGGCTACACCTTC.

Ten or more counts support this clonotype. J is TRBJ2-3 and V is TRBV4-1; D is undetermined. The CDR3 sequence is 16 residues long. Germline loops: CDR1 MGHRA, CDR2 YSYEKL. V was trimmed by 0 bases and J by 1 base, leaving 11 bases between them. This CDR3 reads CASSQDAADRTDTQYF. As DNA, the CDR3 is TGCGCCAGCAGCCAAGACGCAGCAGACCGCACAGATACGCAGTATTTT.

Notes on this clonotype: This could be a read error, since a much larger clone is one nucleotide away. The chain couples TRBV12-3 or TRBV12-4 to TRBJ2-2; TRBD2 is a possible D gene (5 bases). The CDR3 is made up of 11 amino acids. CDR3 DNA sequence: TGTGCCAGCAGGGAAACCGGGGAGCCGTTTTTT. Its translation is CASRETGEPFF.

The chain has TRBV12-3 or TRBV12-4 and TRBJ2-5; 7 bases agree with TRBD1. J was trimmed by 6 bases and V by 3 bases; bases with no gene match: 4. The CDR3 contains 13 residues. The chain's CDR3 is CASSFTGEKTQYF. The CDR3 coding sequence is TGTGCCAGCAGTTTTACAGGGGAGAAGACCCAGTACTTC.

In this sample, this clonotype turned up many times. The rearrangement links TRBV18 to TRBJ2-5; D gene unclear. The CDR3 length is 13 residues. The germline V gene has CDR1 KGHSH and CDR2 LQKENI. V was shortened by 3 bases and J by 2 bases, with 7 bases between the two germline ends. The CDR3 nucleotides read TGTGCCAGCTCACCGAGCAAACAAGAGACCCAGTACTTC. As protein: CASSPSKQETQYF.

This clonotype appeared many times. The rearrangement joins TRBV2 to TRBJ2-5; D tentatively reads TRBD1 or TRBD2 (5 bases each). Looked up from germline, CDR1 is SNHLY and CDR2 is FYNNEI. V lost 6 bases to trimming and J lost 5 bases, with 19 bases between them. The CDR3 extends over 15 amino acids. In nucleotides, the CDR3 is TGTGCCAGCAGCCACTCCCTTGGGGGTGGCGAGACCCAGTACTTC. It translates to CASSHSLGGGETQYF.

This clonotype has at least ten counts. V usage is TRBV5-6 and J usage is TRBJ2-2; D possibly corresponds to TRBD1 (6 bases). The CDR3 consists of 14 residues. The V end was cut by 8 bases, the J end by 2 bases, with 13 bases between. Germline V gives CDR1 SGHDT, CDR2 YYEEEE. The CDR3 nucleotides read TGTGCCAGTGGTGGGGGCAGAAACACCGGGGAGCTGTTTTTT. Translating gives CASGGGRNTGELFF.